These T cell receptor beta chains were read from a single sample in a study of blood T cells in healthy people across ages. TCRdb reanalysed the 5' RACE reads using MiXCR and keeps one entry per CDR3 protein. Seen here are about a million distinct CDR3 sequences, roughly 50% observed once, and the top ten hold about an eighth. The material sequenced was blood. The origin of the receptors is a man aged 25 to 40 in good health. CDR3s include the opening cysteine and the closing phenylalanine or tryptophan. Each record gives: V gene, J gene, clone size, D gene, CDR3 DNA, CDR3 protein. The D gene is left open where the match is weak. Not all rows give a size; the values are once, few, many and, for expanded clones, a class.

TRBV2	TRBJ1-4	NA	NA	TGTGCCTGCAGTGAAACTTCGGAAAAACTGTTTTTT	CACSETSEKLFF
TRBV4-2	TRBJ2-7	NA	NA	TGTGCCAGCAGCCAAGGAGAGGGCTTAGGCTCCTACGAGCAGTACTTC	CASSQGEGLGSYEQYF
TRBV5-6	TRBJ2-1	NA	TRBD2	TGTGCCAGCAGCTTGGTAGCGGGGGGAAGTTACAATGAGCAGTTCTTC	CASSLVAGGSYNEQFF
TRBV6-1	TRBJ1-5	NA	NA	TGTGCCAGCAGTGATGGGGCCCAGTTTCCCCAGCATTTT	CASSDGAQFPQHF
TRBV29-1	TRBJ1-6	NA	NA	TGCAGCGTGGATGCCAGGGGATTCTATAATTCACCCCTCCACTTT	CSVDARGFYNSPLHF
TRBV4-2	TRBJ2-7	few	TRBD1	TGTGCCAGCAGCCAAGTCTACAGGGGTTACGAGCAGTACTTC	CASSQVYRGYEQYF
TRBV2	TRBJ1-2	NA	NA	TGTGCCAGCAGCAGGGACCAACTCTATGGCTACACCTTC	CASSRDQLYGYTF
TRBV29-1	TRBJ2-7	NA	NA	TGCAGCATCCTGGTGAGGGGCGGGTACGAGCAGTACTTC	CSILVRGGYEQYF
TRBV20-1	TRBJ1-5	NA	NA	TGCAGTGCTACGGAGGGACTTAGTAATCAGCCCCAGCATTTT	CSATEGLSNQPQHF
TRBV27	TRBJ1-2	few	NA	TGTGCCAGCAGTTTATCTCTACTCCATGGCTACACCTTC	CASSLSLLHGYTF
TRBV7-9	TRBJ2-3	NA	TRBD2	TGTGCCAGCAAGGAATGGGCGGGGGGCACAGATACGCAGTATTTT	CASKEWAGGTDTQYF
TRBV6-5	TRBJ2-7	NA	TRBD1	TGTGCCAGCAGTCGACAGGGCAGCGAGCAGTACTTC	CASSRQGSEQYF
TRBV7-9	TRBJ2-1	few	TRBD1	TGTGCCAGCAGCTTATTCCTGGGGACAGAAGACAATGAGCAGTTCTTC	CASSLFLGTEDNEQFF
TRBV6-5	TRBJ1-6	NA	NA	TGTGCCAGCAGCTCCGACGGAACCTATAATTCACCCCTCCACTTT	CASSSDGTYNSPLHF
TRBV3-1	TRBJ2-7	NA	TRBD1	TGTGCCAGTCAGGGACAGGGGGCTCACGAGCAGTACTTC	CASQGQGAHEQYF
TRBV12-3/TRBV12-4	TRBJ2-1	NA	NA	TGTGCCAGCAGTTTAGAGGCAGGGGCGAGCAATGAGCAGTTCTTC	CASSLEAGASNEQFF
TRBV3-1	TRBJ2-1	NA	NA	TGTGCCAGCAGCCCGGGTAAAGCGGCAAGCTCCTACAATGAGCAGTTCTTC	CASSPGKAASSYNEQFF
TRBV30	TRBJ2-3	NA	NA	TGTGCCTGGGGGACGACAGATACGCAGTATTTT	CAWGTTDTQYF
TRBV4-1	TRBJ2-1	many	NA	TGCGCCAGCAGCCAACACCCCGGAGGGGGCAATGAGCAGTTCTTC	CASSQHPGGGNEQFF
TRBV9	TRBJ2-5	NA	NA	TGTGCCAGCAGCGTAGCTACCCAGGTCTGGTACAATGAGCAGTACTTC	CASSVATQVWYNEQYF
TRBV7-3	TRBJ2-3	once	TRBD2	TGTGCCAGCAGCTCATTAGCGGGTACGGGCACAGATACGCAGTATTTT	CASSSLAGTGTDTQYF
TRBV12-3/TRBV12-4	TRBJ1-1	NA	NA	TGTGCCAACAGTTTAGAGGGGGGGGTGAACACTGAAGCTTTCTTT	CANSLEGGVNTEAFF
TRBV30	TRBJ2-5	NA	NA	TGTGCCGGGAGCCAGCTGAAGACCCAGTACTTC	CAGSQLKTQYF
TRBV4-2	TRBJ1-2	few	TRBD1	TGTGCCAGCAGCCAAGATGAGGGGGCACGGGATGGCTACACCTTC	CASSQDEGARDGYTF
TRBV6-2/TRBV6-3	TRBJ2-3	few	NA	TGTGCCAGCAGTTACGGGACTGGCGGTCCTAGCACAGATACGCAGTATTTT	CASSYGTGGPSTDTQYF
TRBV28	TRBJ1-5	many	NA	TGTGCCAGCAGTTTATCTGGGGGCGGTCAGCCCCAGCATTTT	CASSLSGGGQPQHF
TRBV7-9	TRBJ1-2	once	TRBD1	TGTGCCAGCAGCCGGGACAGGACGTATGGCTGCACCTTC	CASSRDRTYGCTF
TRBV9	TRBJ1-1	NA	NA	TGTGCCAGCAGCGGACAGACTTTCGAAGCTTTCTTT	CASSGQTFEAFF
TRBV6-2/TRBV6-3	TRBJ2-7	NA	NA	TGTGCCAGCAGTTATAGCGGACCCCCTTCCGAGCAGTACTTC	CASSYSGPPSEQYF
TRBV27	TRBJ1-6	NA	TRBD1	TGTGCCAGCAGTGGGGACAGGGCTTTCTATAATTCACCCCTCCACTTT	CASSGDRAFYNSPLHF
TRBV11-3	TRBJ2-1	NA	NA	TGTGCCAGCAGCCCGAGTGCCTGGGATGAGCAGTTCTTC	CASSPSAWDEQFF
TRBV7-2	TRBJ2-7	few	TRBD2	TGTGCCAGCAGCCAGACTAGCGGATACGAGCAGTACTTC	CASSQTSGYEQYF
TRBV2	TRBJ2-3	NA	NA	TGTGCCAGCAGTGAAACCAACAGAGGGGCAGATACGCAGTATTTT	CASSETNRGADTQYF
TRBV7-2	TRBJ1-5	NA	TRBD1	TGTGCCAGCAGCCAGGGACAGAGCAATCAGCCCCAGCAGCATTTT	CASSQGQSNQPQQHF
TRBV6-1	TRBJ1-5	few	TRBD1	TGTGCCAGCAGTTTGCAGGGGGCGGGCAATCAGCCCCAGCATTTT	CASSLQGAGNQPQHF
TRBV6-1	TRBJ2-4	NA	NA	TGTGCCAGCAAGGGGGTATATAAAAACATTCAGTACTTC	CASKGVYKNIQYF
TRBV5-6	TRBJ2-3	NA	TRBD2	TGTGCCAGCAGCTTGAAACTAGCGGGGGGCCCCAGCACAGATACGCAGTATTTT	CASSLKLAGGPSTDTQYF
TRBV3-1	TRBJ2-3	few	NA	TGTGCCAGCAGCCCCTTCTCCGGAACCAGGAGGGGAGATACGCAGTATTTT	CASSPFSGTRRGDTQYF
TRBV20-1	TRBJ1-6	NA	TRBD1	TGCAGTGCTAGAGGTGGTGGACAGGGAGAGGGAGCAAGCTCCTATAATTCACCCCTCCACTTT	CSARGGGQGEGASSYNSPLHF
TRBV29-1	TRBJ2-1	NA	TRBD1	TGCAGCGTCGACAGGGCTTATGAGCAGTTCTTC	CSVDRAYEQFF